This TCR beta chain appears in the sequencing data of a study of Tregs in tolerant kidney transplant recipients. Study-wide results and limits: Expanding Tregs on activated donor B cells appeared to best identify donor-specific TCRbeta clones. In tolerant patients, donor-specific Tregs outgrew total Tregs, suggesting antigen-driven expansion.

The CDR3 spans 15 residues. Germline V gene sequence: CDR1 LGHNA, CDR2 YNFKEQ. Concerning this clone itself: The target antigen is unknown. At one end the junction does not follow the germline gene, possibly because of a read error. Sequencing ends 3 residues short of the CDR3 end; the germline J gene provides the rest.

The method was immunoSEQ multiplex PCR; TCRdb's version includes in-frame clones alone and lacks a portion of them. The listing records 2,500 or so clones. Recipients received nonmyeloablative bone marrow transplants from related graft donors, with transient mixed chimerism. CD4+CD25+CD127- Tregs, CD4+CD25- non-Tregs, CD4 and CD8 cells were sorted. V is TRBV4-2 and J is TRBJ2-3, with a tentative D call TRBD2 (6 bases). The receptor was isolated from a human patient who received a combined kidney and bone marrow transplant. Some T cells may be supplied by the graft donor. Sequences were derived from CD8+ T cells from blood (PBMCs), sampled 6 months after the transplant. The CDR3 reads CASSQGSGYTDTQYF. CDR3 DNA, as far as it was read: TGCGCCAGCAGCCAGGGAAGCGGGTACACAGATACG.